A single sample gave rise to the 5 T cell receptor beta chains below, sequenced in a study of beta chain features in type 1 diabetes (dated by TCRdb to 2016 to 2019). Their antigen targets remain unknown. Broad study findings and their caveats: A moderate but significant shortening of TCRB CDR3 length was observed in type 1 diabetes patients in all four CD4+ subsets.

Library preparation was by the immunoSEQ multiplex PCR assay. All of the isolated RNA was reverse transcribed with the High Capacity cDNA Reverse Transcription Kit, so expressed TCRB transcripts were sequenced. The source is immuneACCESS, and TCRdb retained only in-frame sequences with V and J called. Part of the clones is not carried over; for the studies checked, unresolved V genes explain less than half of this, and the remainder is unexplained. For this sample the table gives hundreds of thousands of clones, of which over 12% were detected only once. The top ten constitute just under 0.04% of the sample. The sequenced sample was naive CD4+ T cells from blood. This sample's cell subset or site label indicates: true naive CD4+ T cells. These receptor sequences come from a man younger than 35 with type 1 diabetes.

This clone was counted between two and nine times. The chain links TRBV30 to TRBJ1-2, with 11 bases identical to TRBD1. V lost 2 bases and J lost 2; bases outside the gene matches: 19. There are 20 residues in the CDR3. The V gene's germline CDR1 is GTSNPN and CDR2 SVGIG (reference sequence). The chain's CDR3 is CAWSPLIRGGQGARNYGYTF. The CDR3 DNA sequence: TGTGCCTGGAGTCCTCTAATTCGCGGCGGACAGGGGGCTCGGAACTATGGCTACACCTTC.

The chain has TRBV5-1 and TRBJ2-7, with a tentative D call TRBD2 (5 bases). The V end lost 3 bases, the J end lost 9 bases, and 16 bases lay between the germline ends. Per the germline V gene, CDR1 is SGHRS and CDR2 is YFSETQ. The CDR3 consists of 13 residues. Here the CDR3 DNA reads TGCGCCAGCAGCTCACTTATTACTAGTCCGCAGTACTTC. Its translation is CASSSLITSPQYF.

This clone was seen only a few times. In the same sample, other DNA sequences code for this CDR3. This sequence joins TRBV5-1 and TRBJ2-5, with D perhaps TRBD2 (5 bases). This CDR3 is 12 amino acids long. With 4 bases removed from V and 2 bases from J, the gap between germline ends came to 6 bases. CDR1 is SGHRS, CDR2 YFSETQ, per germline. The CDR3 region is CASSTGQETQYF. Written as DNA, the CDR3 is TGCGCCAGCAGCACGGGGCAAGAGACCCAGTACTTC.

This clone came up a few times. The chain links TRBV25-1 to TRBJ1-1; tentatively, D is TRBD1 (6 bases). The V gene lost 5 bases and the J gene lost 3 bases, with 16 bases spanning the gap. Looked up from germline, CDR1 is MGHDK and CDR2 is SYGVNS. The CDR3 covers 15 residues. The CDR3 reads CASSTRGAPDTEAFF. Here the CDR3 DNA reads TGTGCCAGCAGTACCCGGGGGGCGCCCGACACTGAAGCTTTCTTT.

The V call is TRBV5-1, the J call TRBJ2-5; 12 bases agree with TRBD2. The CDR3 extends over 16 amino acids. With V trimmed by 1 base and J by 5 bases, 6 bases remained unmatched. CDR1 is SGHRS, CDR2 YFSETQ, per germline. The DNA of the CDR3 is TGCGCCAGCAGCTTGTCGGCTAGCGGGGGGGCCGAGACCCAGTACTTC. Amino acids: CASSLSASGGAETQYF.